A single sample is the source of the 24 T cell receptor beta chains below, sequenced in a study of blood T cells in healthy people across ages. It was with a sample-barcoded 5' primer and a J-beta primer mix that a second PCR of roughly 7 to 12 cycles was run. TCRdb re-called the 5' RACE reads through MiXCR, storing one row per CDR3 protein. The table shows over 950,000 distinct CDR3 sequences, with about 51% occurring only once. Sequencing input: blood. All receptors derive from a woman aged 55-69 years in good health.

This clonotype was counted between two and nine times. For the CDR3, the DNA is TGTGCCAGCAGCCCTCGGACTGGGGCCAACGTCCTGACTTTC. Protein: CASSPRTGANVLTF. The chain couples TRBV7-2 to TRBJ2-6; D unclear. Trimming shortened V by 5 bases and J by 2 bases, and 7 bases separated the two germline ends. Germline assignment: CDR1 SGHTA and CDR2 FQGNSA. CDR3 length: 14 amino acids. Filled out from reference TRBV7-2 and TRBJ2-6, the complete variable domain reads GAGVSQSPSNKVTEKGKDVELRCDPISGHTALYWYRQSLGQGLEFLIYFQGNSAPDKSGLPSDRFSAERTGGSVSTLTIQRTQQEDSAVYLCASSPRTGANVLTFGAGSRLTVL.

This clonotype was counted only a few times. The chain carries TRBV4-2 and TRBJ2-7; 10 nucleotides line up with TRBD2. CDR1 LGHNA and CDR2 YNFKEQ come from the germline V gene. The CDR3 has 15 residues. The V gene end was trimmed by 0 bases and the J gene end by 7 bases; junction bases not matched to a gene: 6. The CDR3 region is CASSQDTSGRGEQYF. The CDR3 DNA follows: TGTGCCAGCAGCCAAGATACGAGCGGGAGGGGTGAGCAGTACTTC.

CDR3 amino acids: CASSLTPGSEETQFF. The CDR3 coding sequence is TGTGCCAGCAGCTTAACCCCGGGGTCGGAAGAGACCCAGTTCTTC. The chain couples TRBV7-2 to TRBJ2-1, with a tentative D call TRBD2 (5 bases). The CDR3 has 15 residues. Germline V CDR1 and CDR2: SGHTA, FQGNSA. Trimming removed 2 bases at V and 13 bases at J, with 21 bases between.

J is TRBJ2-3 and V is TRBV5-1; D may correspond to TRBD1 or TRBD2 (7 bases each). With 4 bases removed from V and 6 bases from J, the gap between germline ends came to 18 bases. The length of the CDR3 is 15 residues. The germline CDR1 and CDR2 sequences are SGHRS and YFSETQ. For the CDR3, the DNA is TGCGCCAGCAGCCCGGGAGGACAGGCTTCCGATACGCAGTATTTT. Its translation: CASSPGGQASDTQYF.

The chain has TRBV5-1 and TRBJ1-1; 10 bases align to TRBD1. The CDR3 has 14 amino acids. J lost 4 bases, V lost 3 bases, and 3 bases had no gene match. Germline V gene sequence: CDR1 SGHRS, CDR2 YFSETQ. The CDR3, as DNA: TGCGCCAGCAGCTCCAGACAGGGGGCCACTGAAGCTTTCTTT. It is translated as CASSSRQGATEAFF.

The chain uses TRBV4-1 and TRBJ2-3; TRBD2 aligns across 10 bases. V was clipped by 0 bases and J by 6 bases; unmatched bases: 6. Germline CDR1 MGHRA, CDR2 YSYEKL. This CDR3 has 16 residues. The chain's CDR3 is CASSQDLAGVADTQYF. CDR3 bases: TGCGCCAGCAGCCAAGATCTAGCGGGAGTCGCGGATACGCAGTATTTT.

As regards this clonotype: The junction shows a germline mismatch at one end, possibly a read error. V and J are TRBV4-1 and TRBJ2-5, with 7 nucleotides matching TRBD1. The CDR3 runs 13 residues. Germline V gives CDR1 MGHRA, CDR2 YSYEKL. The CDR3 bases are TGCACCAGCAGTCCGCCTGACAGGGACGGGCAGTACTTC. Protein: CTSSPPDRDGQYF.

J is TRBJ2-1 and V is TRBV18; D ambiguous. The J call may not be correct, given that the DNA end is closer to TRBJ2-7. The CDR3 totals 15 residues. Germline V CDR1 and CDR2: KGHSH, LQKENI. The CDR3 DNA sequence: TGTGCCAGCTCCTCCCCGGGCGGCTCCTACAATGAGCAGTACTTC. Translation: CASSSPGGSYNEQYF.

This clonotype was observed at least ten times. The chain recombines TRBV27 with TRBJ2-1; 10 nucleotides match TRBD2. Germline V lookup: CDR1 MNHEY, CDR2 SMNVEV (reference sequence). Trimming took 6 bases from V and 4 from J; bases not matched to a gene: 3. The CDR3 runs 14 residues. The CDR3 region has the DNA TGTGCCAGCAGCCTAGCGGGGGTTTACAATGAGCAGTTCTTC. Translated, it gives CASSLAGVYNEQFF.

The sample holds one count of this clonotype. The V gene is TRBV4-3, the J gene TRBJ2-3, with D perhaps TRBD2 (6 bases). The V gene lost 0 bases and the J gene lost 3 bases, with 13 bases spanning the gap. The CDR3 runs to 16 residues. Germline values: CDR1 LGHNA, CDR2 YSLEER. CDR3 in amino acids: CASSQDSGVGTDTQYF. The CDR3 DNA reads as TGCGCCAGCAGCCAAGATTCGGGGGTCGGGACAGATACGCAGTATTTT.

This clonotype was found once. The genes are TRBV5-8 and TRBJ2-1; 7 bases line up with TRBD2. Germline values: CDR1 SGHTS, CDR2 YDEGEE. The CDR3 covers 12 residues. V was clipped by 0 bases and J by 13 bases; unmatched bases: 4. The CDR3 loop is CASSLVGGSQFF. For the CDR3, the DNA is TGTGCCAGCAGCTTGGTGGGAGGGTCCCAGTTCTTC.

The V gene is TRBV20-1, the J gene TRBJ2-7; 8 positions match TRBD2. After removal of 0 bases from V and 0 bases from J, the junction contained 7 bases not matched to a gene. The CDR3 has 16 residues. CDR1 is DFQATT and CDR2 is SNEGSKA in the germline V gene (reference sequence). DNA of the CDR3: TGCAGTGCTAGAGATCTGGCGGGAGGCAGCTCCTACGAGCAGTACTTC. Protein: CSARDLAGGSSYEQYF.

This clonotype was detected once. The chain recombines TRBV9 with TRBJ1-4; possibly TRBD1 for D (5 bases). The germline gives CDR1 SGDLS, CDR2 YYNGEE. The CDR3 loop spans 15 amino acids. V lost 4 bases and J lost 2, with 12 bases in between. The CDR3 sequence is CASSPRVGTNEKLFF. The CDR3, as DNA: TGTGCCAGCAGCCCCAGGGTGGGGACTAATGAAAAACTGTTTTTT.

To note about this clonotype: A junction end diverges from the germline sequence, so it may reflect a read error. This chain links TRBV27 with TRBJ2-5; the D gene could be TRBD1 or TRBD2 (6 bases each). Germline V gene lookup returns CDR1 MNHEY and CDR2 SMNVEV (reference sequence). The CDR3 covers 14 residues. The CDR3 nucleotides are TGTGCCTGCAGGGGACGAGCGGGTTGGGAGACCCAGTACTTC. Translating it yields CACRGRAGWETQYF.

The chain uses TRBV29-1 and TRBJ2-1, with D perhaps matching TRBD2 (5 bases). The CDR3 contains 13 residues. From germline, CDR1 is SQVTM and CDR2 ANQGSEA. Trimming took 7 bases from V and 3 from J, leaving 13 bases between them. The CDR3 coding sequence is TGCAGCGGAGCGGCCTCTTTCTACAATGAGCAGTTCTTC. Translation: CSGAASFYNEQFF.

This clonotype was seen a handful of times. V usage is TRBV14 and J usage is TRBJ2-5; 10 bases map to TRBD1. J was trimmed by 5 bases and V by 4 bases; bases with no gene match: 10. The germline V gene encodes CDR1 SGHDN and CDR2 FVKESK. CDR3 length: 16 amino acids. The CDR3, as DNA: TGTGCCAGCAGCCGAGGGACAGGGGCTGCTGGGGAGACCCAGTACTTC. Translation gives CASSRGTGAAGETQYF.

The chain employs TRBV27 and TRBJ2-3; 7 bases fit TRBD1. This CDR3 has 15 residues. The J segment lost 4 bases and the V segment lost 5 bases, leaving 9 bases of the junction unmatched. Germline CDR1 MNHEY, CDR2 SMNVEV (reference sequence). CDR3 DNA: TGTGCCAGCAGTCCCCTCCAAGGGGGCGCAGATACGCAGTATTTT. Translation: CASSPLQGGADTQYF.

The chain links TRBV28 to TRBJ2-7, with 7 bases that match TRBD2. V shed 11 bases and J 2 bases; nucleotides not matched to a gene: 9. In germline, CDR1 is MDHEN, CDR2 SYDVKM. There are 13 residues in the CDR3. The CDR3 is CAVLADYPYEQYF. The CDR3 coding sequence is TGTGCCGTCCTAGCGGACTATCCCTACGAGCAGTACTTC.

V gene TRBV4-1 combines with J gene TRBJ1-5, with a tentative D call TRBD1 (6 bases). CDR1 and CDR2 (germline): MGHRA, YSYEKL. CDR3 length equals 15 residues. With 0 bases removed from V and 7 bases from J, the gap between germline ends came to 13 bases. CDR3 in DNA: TGCGCCAGCAGCCAAGAGAGGGGGGTCCGACAGCCCCAGCATTTT. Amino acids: CASSQERGVRQPQHF.

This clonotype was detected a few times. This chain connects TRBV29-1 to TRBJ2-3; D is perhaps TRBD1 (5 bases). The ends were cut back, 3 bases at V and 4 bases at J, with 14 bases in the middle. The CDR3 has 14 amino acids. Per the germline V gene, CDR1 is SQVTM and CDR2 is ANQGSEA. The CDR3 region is CSVEAGIVSDTQYF. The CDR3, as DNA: TGCAGCGTTGAGGCAGGGATAGTATCAGATACGCAGTATTTT.

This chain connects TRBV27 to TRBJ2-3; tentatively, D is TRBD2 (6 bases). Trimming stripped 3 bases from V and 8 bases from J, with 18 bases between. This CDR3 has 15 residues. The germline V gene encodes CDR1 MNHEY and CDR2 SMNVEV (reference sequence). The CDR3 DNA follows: TGTGCCAGCAGTTTTGGCCAGGGCCTGGGAGGTACGCAGTATTTT. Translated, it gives CASSFGQGLGGTQYF.

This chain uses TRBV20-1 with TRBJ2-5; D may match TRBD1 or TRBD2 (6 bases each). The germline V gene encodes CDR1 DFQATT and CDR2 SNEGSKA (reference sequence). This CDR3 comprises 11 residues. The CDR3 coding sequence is TGCAGGGGGGCTAGCGTAGAGACCCAGTACTTC. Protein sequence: CRGASVETQYF.

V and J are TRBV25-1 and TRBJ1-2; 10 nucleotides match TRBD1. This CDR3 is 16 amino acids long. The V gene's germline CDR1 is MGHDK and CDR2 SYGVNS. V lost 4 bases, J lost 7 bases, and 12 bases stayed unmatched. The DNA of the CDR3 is TGTGCCAGCAGTGGCCAGGCGACAGGGGGCGCCGGTGGCTACACCTTC. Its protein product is CASSGQATGGAGGYTF.

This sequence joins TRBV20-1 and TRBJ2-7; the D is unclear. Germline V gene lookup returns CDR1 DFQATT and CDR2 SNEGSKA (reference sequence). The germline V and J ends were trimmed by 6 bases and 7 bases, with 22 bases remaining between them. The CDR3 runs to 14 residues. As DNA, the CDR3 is TGCAGTGCCTATATCTCGACCGGTTACAATGAGCAGTACTTC. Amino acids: CSAYISTGYNEQYF.